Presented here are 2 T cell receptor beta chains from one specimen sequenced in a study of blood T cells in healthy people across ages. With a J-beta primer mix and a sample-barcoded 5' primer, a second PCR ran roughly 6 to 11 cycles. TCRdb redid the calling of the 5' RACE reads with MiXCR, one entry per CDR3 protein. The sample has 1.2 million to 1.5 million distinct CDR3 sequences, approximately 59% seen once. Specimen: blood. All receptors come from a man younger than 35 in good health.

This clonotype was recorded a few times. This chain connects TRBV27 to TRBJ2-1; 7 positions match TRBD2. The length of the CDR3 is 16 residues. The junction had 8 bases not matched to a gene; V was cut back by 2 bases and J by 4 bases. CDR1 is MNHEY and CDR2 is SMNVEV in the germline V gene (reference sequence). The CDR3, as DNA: TGTGCCAGCAGTTTAGACGCGGGAGCTACGTACAATGAGCAGTTCTTC. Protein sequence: CASSLDAGATYNEQFF.

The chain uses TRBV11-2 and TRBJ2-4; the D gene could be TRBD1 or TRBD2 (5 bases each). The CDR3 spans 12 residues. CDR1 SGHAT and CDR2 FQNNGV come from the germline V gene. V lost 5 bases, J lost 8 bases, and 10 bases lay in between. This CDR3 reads CASSPRGDIQYF. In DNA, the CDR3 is TGTGCCAGCAGCCCCCGAGGGGACATTCAGTACTTC.